This TCR beta chain was recovered during a study of PD-L1 blockade in urothelial cancer. Study background: Patients went on atezolizumab around 2014, receiving 1,200 mg intravenously every 3 weeks.

Libraries were prepared by immunoSEQ multiplex PCR; TCRdb keeps only in-frame clonotypes and omits some of them. This sample yields 31,000 or so clones, of which about 88% are seen a single time; around 8.5% belongs to the top ten. The germline V gene has CDR1 SGHDT and CDR2 YYEEEE. The CDR3 has 13 amino acids. Trimming removed 0 bases at V and 5 bases at J, with 5 bases between. Time point defined: peripheral blood 6 weeks after treatment start. Patients had urothelial carcinoma that was locally advanced or metastatic. Samples were collected from each patient before treatment and during treatment. Each patient gave between 1 and 8 of them in total.

The chain links TRBV5-6 to TRBJ2-2; D possibly corresponds to TRBD2 (5 bases). The TCR comes from a man older than 75 with urothelial cancer. Sequencing used PBMCs, obtained around atezolizumab (anti-PD-L1) treatment. CDR3: CASSLAGTGELFF. The CDR3 nucleotides are TGTGCCAGCAGCTTGGCGGGAACCGGGGAGCTGTTTTTT.